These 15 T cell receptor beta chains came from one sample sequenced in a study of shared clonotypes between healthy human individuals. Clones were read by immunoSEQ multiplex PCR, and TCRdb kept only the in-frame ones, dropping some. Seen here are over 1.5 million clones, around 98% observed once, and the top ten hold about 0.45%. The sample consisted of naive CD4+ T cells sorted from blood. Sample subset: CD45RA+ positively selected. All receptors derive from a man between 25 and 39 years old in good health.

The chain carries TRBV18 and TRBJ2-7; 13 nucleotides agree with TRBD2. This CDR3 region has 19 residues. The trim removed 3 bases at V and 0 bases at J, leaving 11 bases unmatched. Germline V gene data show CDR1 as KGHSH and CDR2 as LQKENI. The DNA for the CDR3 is TGTGCCAGCTCACCCAGGACTAGCGGGAGTGTTGGGGGCTCCTACGAGCAGTACTTC. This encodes CASSPRTSGSVGGSYEQYF.

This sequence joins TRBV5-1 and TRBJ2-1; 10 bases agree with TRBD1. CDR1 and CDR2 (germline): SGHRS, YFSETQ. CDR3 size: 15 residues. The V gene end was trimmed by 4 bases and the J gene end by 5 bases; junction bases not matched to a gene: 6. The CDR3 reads CASSPWDRGNNEQFF. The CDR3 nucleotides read TGCGCCAGCAGCCCCTGGGACAGGGGTAACAATGAGCAGTTCTTC.

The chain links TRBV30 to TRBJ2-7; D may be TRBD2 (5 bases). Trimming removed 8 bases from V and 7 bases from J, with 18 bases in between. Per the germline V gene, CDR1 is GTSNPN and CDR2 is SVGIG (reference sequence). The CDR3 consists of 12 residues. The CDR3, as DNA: TGTGCCCATGAGGGCGCCGCCCGGGAGCAGTACTTC. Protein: CAHEGAAREQYF.

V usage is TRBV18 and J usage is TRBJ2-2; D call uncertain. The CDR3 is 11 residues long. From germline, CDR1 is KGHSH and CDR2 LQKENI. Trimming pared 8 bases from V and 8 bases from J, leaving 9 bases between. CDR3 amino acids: CASTKGGELFF. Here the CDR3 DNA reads TGTGCCAGCACAAAGGGAGGGGAGCTGTTTTTT. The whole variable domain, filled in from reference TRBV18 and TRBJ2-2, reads NAGVMQNPRHLVRRRGQEARLRCSPMKGHSHVYWYRQLPEEGLKFMVYLQKENIIDESGMPKERFSAEFPKEGPSILRIQQVVRGDSAAYFCASTKGGELFFGEGSRLTVL.

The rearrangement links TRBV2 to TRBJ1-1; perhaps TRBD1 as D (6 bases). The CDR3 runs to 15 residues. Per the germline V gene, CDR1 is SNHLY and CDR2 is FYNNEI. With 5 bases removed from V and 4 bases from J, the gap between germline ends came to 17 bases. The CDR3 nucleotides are TGTGCCAGCAGTCCTACGGGACAAAGGTCCACTGAAGCTTTCTTT. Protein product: CASSPTGQRSTEAFF.

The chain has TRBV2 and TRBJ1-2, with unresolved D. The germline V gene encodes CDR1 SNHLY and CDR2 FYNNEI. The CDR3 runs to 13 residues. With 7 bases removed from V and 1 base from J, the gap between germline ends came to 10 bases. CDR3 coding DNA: TGTGCCAGCACCTGGAACAGTAACTATGGCTACACCTTC. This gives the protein CASTWNSNYGYTF.

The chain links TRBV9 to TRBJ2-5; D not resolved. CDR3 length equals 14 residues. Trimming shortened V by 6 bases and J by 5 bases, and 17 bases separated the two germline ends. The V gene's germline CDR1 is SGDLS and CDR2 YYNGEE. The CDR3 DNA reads TGTGCCAGCAACGCCCATGGCCCCAGGGAGACCCAGTACTTC. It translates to CASNAHGPRETQYF. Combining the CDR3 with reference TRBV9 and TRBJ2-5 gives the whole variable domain DSGVTQTPKHLITATGQRVTLRCSPRSGDLSVYWYQQSLDQGLQFLIQYYNGEERAKGNILERFSAQQFPDLHSELNLSSLELGDSALYFCASNAHGPRETQYFGPGTRLLVL.

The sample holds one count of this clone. The CDR3 DNA follows: TGTGCCAGCAGCTTATTCCCAAGTGGGGGCGCAGACTATGGCTACACCTTC. This translates into CASSLFPSGGADYGYTF. This sequence joins TRBV7-3 and TRBJ1-2, with a weak D call TRBD1 (6 bases). Germline V gene data show CDR1 as SGHTA and CDR2 as FQGTGA. V was trimmed by 2 bases and J by 3 bases, leaving 19 bases between them. This CDR3 has 17 amino acids.

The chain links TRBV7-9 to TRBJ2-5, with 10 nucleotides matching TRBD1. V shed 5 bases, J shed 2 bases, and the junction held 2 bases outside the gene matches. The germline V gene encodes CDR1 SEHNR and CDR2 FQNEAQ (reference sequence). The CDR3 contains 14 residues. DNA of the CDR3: TGTGCCAGCAGCCGGGACAGGGGACAAGAGACCCAGTACTTC. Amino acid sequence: CASSRDRGQETQYF.

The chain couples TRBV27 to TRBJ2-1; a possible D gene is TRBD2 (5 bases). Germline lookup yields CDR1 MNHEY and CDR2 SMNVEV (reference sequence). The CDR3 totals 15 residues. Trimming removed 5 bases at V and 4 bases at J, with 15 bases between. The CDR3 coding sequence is TGTGCCAGCAGTCCATCAACCCGCGGGTACAATGAGCAGTTCTTC. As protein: CASSPSTRGYNEQFF.

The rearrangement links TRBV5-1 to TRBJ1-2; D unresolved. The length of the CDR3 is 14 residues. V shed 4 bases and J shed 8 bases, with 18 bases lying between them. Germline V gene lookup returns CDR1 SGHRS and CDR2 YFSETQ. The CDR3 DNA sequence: TGCGCCAGCAGCCCCCCTGGGGATTCGCGGGGCTACACCTTC. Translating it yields CASSPPGDSRGYTF. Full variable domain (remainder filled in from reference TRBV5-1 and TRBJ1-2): KAGVTQTPRYLIKTRGQQVTLSCSPISGHRSVSWYQQTPGQGLQFLFEYFSETQRNKGNFPGRFSGRQFSNSRSEMNVSTLELGDSALYLCASSPPGDSRGYTFGSGTRLTVV.

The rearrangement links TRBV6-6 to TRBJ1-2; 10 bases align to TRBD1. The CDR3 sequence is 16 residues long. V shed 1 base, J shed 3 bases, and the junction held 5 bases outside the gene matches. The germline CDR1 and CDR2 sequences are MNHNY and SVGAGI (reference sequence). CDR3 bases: TGTGCCAGCAGTTACTTCTCGACAGGGGGCGACTATGGCTACACCTTC. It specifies CASSYFSTGGDYGYTF.

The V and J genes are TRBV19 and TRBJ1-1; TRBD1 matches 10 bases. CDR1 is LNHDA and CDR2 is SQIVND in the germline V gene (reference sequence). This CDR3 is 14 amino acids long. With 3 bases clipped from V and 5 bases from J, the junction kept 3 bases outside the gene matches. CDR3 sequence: CASSIPGQGTEAFF. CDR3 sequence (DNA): TGTGCCAGTAGTATCCCGGGACAGGGGACTGAAGCTTTCTTT.

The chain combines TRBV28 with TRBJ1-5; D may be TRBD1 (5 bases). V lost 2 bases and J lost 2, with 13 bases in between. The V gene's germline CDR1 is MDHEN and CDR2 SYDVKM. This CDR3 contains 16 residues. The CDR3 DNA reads TGTGCCAGCAGTTTAAGTGAGGGGCTGGGCAATCAGCCCCAGCATTTT. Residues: CASSLSEGLGNQPQHF.

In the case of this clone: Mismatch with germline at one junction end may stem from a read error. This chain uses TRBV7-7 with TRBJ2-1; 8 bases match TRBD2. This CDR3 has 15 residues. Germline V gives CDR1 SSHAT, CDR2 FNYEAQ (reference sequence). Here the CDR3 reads CASSSGAGVGNEQFF. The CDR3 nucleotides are TGTGCTAGCAGCTCGGGAGCGGGAGTGGGCAATGAGCAGTTCTTC.